The 18 T cell receptor beta chains below come from one sample, sequenced in a study of beta chain features in type 1 diabetes. Sequenced material consisted of expressed TCRB transcripts (all of the isolated RNA was reverse transcribed). Sequenced by immunoSEQ multiplex PCR; TCRdb stores in-frame clones only, minus some. Found here are more than 300,000 clones, about 15% of them singletons; the top ten hold more than 0.015%. Material: naive CD4+ T cells from blood. These TCRs come from a woman aged 18-29 years in good health.

This clone was seen a few times. The chain joins TRBV9 to TRBJ1-1; 8 nucleotides match TRBD1. V gave up 2 bases and J gave up 4 bases; unmatched junction bases: 7. The CDR3 spans 15 residues. Per germline, CDR1 SGDLS and CDR2 YYNGEE. CDR3 sequence: CASSVDRAGVTEAFF. DNA for the CDR3: TGTGCCAGCAGCGTGGACAGGGCAGGAGTCACTGAAGCTTTCTTT.

This clone was seen only a few times. CDR3 amino acids: CAWSVQGASGGYTF. Here the CDR3 DNA reads TGTGCCTGGAGTGTGCAGGGGGCATCTGGTGGCTACACCTTC. The chain combines TRBV30 with TRBJ1-2; 8 nucleotides align to TRBD1. Germline V lookup: CDR1 GTSNPN, CDR2 SVGIG (reference sequence). Trimming took 0 bases from V and 7 from J; bases not matched to a gene: 7. There are 14 residues in the CDR3.

This clone has only a few counts. The rearrangement joins TRBV30 to TRBJ1-2; tentative D call: TRBD1 (5 bases). This CDR3 is 13 amino acids long. From germline, CDR1 is GTSNPN and CDR2 SVGIG (reference sequence). The V and J ends lost 4 bases and 4 bases respectively, with 13 bases between them. CDR3 loop: CAWTFDSFYGYTF. The CDR3 DNA sequence: TGTGCCTGGACCTTTGACAGCTTCTATGGCTACACCTTC.

The chain couples TRBV27 to TRBJ1-5; 7 bases map to TRBD1. The germline V gene encodes CDR1 MNHEY and CDR2 SMNVEV (reference sequence). The CDR3 is made up of 15 amino acids. V shed 4 bases, J shed 0 bases, and the junction held 3 bases outside the gene matches. CDR3 bases: TGTGCCAGCAGTTCGGGACAGTATAGCAATCAGCCCCAGCATTTT. Its protein product is CASSSGQYSNQPQHF.

The V call is TRBV29-1, the J call TRBJ2-2; a weak D match, TRBD2 (6 bases). CDR3 length: 15 amino acids. Per germline, CDR1 SQVTM and CDR2 ANQGSEA. Trimming shortened V by 4 bases and J by 4 bases, and 16 bases separated the two germline ends. CDR3 amino acids: CSVVWGGTPTGELFF. Here the CDR3 DNA reads TGCAGCGTTGTATGGGGAGGAACACCCACCGGGGAGCTGTTTTTT.

The chain carries TRBV7-8 and TRBJ2-2; TRBD2 agrees at 14 bases. Germline values: CDR1 SGHVS, CDR2 FQNEAQ. CDR3 length: 16 residues. J was trimmed by 5 bases and V by 4 bases; bases with no gene match: 3. CDR3 sequence reads: CASSSRLAGGTGELFF. For the CDR3, the DNA is TGTGCCAGCAGCTCGAGACTAGCGGGAGGGACCGGGGAGCTGTTTTTT.

A few counts support this clone. The V gene is TRBV6-5, the J gene TRBJ1-1; TRBD1 aligns across 9 bases. The germline gives CDR1 MNHEY, CDR2 SVGAGI. Trimming removed 2 bases from V and 2 bases from J; junction bases left unmatched: 6. The CDR3 totals 16 residues. The CDR3 sequence is CASSYRDRDLNTEAFF. The CDR3 DNA reads TGTGCCAGCAGTTACCGGGACAGGGACCTCAACACTGAAGCTTTCTTT.

This clone has only a few counts. This chain connects TRBV10-3 to TRBJ1-1; D is unresolved. Per the germline V gene, CDR1 is ENHRY and CDR2 is SYGVKD. V was shortened by 2 bases and J by 5 bases, with 9 bases between the two germline ends. CDR3 length equals 13 residues. CDR3 in amino acids: CAISEREETEAFF. The CDR3 region has the DNA TGTGCCATCAGTGAGCGGGAGGAAACTGAAGCTTTCTTT.

This clone was seen a few times. CDR3 protein: CASTQREWQGVGETQYF. The CDR3 nucleotides are TGTGCCAGCACCCAGAGGGAGTGGCAGGGGGTAGGGGAGACCCAGTACTTC. The rearrangement joins TRBV7-2 to TRBJ2-5; 7 bases fit TRBD1. The CDR3 sequence is 17 residues long. V shed 7 bases and J 5 bases; nucleotides not matched to a gene: 19. The germline V gene has CDR1 SGHTA and CDR2 FQGNSA.

In its sample, this clone was seen many times. This same CDR3 is encoded by further DNA sequences in the sample. J is TRBJ1-5 and V is TRBV29-1, with 10 bases aligning to TRBD1. V lost 6 bases and J lost 2; bases outside the gene matches: 4. This CDR3 has 14 residues. Germline CDR1 and CDR2: SQVTM and ANQGSEA. CDR3 DNA sequence: TGCAGCGTCGGGGACAGGGGTGGCAATCAGCCCCAGCATTTT. Translating gives CSVGDRGGNQPQHF.

This clone was detected a few times. The rearrangement joins TRBV5-4 to TRBJ2-1; 8 bases line up with TRBD2. The J segment lost 8 bases and the V segment lost 0 bases, leaving 16 bases of the junction unmatched. Germline V lookup: CDR1 SGHNT, CDR2 YYREEE (reference sequence). The CDR3 has 18 residues. The CDR3 DNA is TGTGCCAGCAGCTTGGATCTTGTGGGGGGGACTAGGGGCCATGAGCAGTTCTTC. Translated: CASSLDLVGGTRGHEQFF.

The chain combines TRBV7-2 with TRBJ2-1; D not certain. Deletions cut 5 bases from V and 8 bases from J, with 10 bases between. Germline V gene lookup returns CDR1 SGHTA and CDR2 FQGNSA. This CDR3 region has 12 residues. DNA for the CDR3: TGTGCCAGCAGCCCCTACCGCGATGAGCAGTTCTTC. This translates into CASSPYRDEQFF.

This clone came up a few times. V and J are TRBV18 and TRBJ1-2; 10 bases line up with TRBD1. V dropped 5 bases and J dropped 2; count of bases not matched to a gene: 5. CDR3 length: 15 residues. Germline CDR1 and CDR2: KGHSH and LQKENI. The CDR3 DNA reads TGTGCCAGCTCAATGCCGGGACAGGGGAACTATGGCTACACCTTC. Translation: CASSMPGQGNYGYTF.

This clone was found a few times. Other DNA sequences within the sample encode an identical CDR3. The rearrangement joins TRBV5-1 to TRBJ2-1; 9 nucleotides agree with TRBD1. Trimming took 4 bases from V and 6 from J; bases not matched to a gene: 2. The CDR3 covers 13 residues. From germline, CDR1 is SGHRS and CDR2 YFSETQ. This CDR3 is CASSPGQGNEQFF. The CDR3 bases are TGCGCCAGCAGCCCGGGACAGGGCAATGAGCAGTTCTTC.

The chain uses TRBV2 and TRBJ1-4; TRBD1 aligns across 10 bases. This CDR3 has 14 residues. Germline trimming cut 7 bases from V and 8 bases from J; bases unmatched to any gene: 7. Germline V gene data show CDR1 as SNHLY and CDR2 as FYNNEI. The CDR3 protein is CASTRQGAREKLFF. The CDR3 DNA is TGTGCCAGCACTCGACAGGGGGCACGGGAAAAACTGTTTTTT.

This clone has a handful of counts. V usage is TRBV25-1 and J usage is TRBJ2-7, with 13 bases matching TRBD2. Germline CDR1 is MGHDK and CDR2 is SYGVNS. With 5 bases clipped from V and 2 bases from J, the junction kept 6 bases outside the gene matches. This CDR3 has 16 amino acids. The DNA for the CDR3 is TGTGCCAGCAGTCAAGCGGGACTAGCGGGGACCTACGAGCAGTACTTC. It encodes CASSQAGLAGTYEQYF.

This clone was observed a few times. The chain combines TRBV29-1 with TRBJ2-1; 10 nucleotides align to TRBD2. This CDR3 has 13 residues. The J segment lost 9 bases and the V segment lost 4 bases, leaving 6 bases of the junction unmatched. Germline V lookup: CDR1 SQVTM, CDR2 ANQGSEA. CDR3 in amino acids: CSVALAGVVEQFF. The CDR3 DNA is TGCAGCGTTGCTCTAGCGGGAGTAGTTGAGCAGTTCTTC.

In its sample, this clone was seen a few times. V is TRBV29-1 and J is TRBJ1-4; the D is unclear. This CDR3 contains 14 residues. Trimming took 7 bases from V and 4 from J, leaving 16 bases between them. The germline V gene encodes CDR1 SQVTM and CDR2 ANQGSEA. CDR3 nucleotide sequence: TGCAGCGGCTCTTCGGGAGCCCGTAATGAAAAACTGTTTTTT. Its translation is CSGSSGARNEKLFF.